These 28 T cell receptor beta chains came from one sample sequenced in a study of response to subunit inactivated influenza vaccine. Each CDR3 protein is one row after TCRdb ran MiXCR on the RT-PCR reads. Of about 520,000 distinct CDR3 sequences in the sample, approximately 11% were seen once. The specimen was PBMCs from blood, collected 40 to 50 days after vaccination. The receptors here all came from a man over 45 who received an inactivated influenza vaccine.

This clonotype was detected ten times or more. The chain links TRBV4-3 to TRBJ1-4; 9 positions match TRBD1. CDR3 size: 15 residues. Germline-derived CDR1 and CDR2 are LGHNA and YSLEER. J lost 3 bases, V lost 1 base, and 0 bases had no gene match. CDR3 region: CASSQGTGANEKLFF. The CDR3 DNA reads TGCGCCAGCAGCCAAGGGACAGGGGCTAATGAAAAACTGTTTTTT.

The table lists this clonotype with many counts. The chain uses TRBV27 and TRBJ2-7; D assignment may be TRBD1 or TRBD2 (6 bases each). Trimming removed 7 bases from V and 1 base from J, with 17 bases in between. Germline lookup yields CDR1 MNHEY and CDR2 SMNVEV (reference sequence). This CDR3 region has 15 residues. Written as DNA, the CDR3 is TGTGCCAGCAAAACCGGGGGCGGGATTTCCTACGAGCAGTACTTC. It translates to CASKTGGGISYEQYF.

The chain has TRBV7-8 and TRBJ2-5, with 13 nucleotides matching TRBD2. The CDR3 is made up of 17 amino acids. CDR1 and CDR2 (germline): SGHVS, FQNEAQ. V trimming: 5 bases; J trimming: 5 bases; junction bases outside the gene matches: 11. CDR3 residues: CASSLGLAGNTGETQYF. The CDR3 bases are TGTGCCAGCAGCCTGGGACTAGCGGGAAATACAGGCGAGACCCAGTACTTC.

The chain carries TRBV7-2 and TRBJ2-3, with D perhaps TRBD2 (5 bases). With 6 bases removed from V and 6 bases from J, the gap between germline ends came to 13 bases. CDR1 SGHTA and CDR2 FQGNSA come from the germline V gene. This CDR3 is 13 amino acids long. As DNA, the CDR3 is TGTGCCAGCAGTCTGACTATCTTGGATACGCAGTATTTT. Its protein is CASSLTILDTQYF.

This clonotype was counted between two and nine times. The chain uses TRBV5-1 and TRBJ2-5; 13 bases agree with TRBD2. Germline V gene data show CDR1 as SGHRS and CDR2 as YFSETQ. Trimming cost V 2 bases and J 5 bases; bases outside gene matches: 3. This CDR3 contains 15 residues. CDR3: CASSFGLAGVETQYF. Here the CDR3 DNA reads TGCGCCAGCAGCTTCGGACTAGCGGGAGTTGAGACCCAGTACTTC.

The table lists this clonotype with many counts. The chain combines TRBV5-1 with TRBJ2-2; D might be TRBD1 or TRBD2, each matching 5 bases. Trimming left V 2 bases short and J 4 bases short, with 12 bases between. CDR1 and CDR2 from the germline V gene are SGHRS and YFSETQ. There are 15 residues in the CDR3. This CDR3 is CASSLAGARTGELFF. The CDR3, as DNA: TGCGCCAGCAGCTTAGCCGGGGCCCGCACCGGGGAGCTGTTTTTT.

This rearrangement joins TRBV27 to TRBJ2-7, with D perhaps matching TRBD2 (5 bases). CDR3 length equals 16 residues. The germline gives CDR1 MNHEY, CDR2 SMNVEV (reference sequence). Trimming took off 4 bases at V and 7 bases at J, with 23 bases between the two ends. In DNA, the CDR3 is TGTGCCAGCAGTTCCCCCTGGGGTGAGGGCAGGTGGGAGCAGTACTTC. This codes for CASSSPWGEGRWEQYF.

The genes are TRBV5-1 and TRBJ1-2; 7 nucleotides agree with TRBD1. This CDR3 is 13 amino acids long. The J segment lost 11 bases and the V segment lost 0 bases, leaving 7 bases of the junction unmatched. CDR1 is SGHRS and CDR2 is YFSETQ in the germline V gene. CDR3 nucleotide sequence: TGCGCCAGCAGCTTGGCTCGGGACAGTCCTTACACCTTC. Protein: CASSLARDSPYTF.

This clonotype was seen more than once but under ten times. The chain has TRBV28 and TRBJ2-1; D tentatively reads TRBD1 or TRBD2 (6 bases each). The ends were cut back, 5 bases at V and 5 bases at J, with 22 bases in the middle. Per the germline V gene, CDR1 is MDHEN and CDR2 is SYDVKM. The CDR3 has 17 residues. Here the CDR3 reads CASSPEGGDLRDNEQFF. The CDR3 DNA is TGTGCCAGCAGTCCAGAGGGGGGAGATCTAAGAGACAATGAGCAGTTCTTC.

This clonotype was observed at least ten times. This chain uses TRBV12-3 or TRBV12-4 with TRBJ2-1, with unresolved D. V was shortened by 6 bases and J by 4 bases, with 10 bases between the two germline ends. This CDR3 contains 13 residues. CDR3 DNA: TGTGCCAGCAGCTTAAACAGTTACAATGAGCAGTTCTTC. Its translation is CASSLNSYNEQFF.

The CDR3 bases are TGTGCCACCAGCAGAGGACAGGGGACGTATGAAAAACTGTTTTTT. As protein: CATSRGQGTYEKLFF. This rearrangement joins TRBV15 to TRBJ1-4; 8 nucleotides line up with TRBD1. Germline V gives CDR1 LNHNV, CDR2 YYDKDF (reference sequence). This CDR3 comprises 15 residues. Trimming removed 1 base from V and 6 bases from J; junction bases left unmatched: 4. The complete variable domain, with remaining parts taken from reference TRBV15 and TRBJ1-4, reads DAMVIQNPRYQVTQFGKPVTLSCSQTLNHNVMYWYQQKSSQAPKLLFHYYDKDFNNEADTPDNFQSRRPNTSFCFLDIRSPGLGDTAMYLCATSRGQGTYEKLFFGSGTQLSVL.

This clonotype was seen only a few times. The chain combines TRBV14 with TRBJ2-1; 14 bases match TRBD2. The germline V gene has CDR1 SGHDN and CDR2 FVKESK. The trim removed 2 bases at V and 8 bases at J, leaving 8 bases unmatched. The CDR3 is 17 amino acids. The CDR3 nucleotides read TGTGCCAGCAGCCAAAAGATCGGACTAGCGGGAGGCCATGAGCAGTTCTTC. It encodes CASSQKIGLAGGHEQFF.

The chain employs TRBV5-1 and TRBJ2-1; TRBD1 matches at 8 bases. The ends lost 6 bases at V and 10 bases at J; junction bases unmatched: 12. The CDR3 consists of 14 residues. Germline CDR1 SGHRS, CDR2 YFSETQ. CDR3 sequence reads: CASTVTTGAGEQFF. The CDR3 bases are TGCGCCAGCACCGTTACGACAGGGGCAGGGGAGCAGTTCTTC.

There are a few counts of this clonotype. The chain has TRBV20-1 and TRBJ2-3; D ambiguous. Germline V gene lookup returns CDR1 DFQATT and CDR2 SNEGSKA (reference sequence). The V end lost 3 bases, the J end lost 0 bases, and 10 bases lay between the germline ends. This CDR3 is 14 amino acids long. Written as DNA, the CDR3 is TGCAGTGCTAGCCCAGCGACTAGCACAGATACGCAGTATTTT. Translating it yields CSASPATSTDTQYF.

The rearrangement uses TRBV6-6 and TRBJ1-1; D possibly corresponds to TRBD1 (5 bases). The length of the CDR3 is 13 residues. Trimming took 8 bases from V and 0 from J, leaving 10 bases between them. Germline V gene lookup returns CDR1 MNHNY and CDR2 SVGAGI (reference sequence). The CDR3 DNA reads TGTGCCAGCCTAGACAGACTGAACACTGAAGCTTTCTTT. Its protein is CASLDRLNTEAFF.

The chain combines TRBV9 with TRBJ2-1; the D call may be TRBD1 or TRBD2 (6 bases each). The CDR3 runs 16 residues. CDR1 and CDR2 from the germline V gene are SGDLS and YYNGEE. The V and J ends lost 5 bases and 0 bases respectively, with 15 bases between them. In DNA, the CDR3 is TGTGCCAGCAGTATAGGGGGGACAAGCTCCTACAATGAGCAGTTCTTC. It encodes CASSIGGTSSYNEQFF.

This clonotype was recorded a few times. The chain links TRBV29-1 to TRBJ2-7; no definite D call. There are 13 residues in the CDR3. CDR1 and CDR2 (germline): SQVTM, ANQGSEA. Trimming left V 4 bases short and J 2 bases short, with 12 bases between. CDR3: CSVVGTVTYEQYF. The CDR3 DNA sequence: TGCAGCGTTGTAGGCACCGTCACCTACGAGCAGTACTTC.

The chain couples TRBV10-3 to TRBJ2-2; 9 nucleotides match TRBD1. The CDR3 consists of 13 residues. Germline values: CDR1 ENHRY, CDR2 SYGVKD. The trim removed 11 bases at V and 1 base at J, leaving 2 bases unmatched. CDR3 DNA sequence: TGTGCCTTGGGACAGGGGAACACCGGGGAGCTGTTTTTT. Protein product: CALGQGNTGELFF.

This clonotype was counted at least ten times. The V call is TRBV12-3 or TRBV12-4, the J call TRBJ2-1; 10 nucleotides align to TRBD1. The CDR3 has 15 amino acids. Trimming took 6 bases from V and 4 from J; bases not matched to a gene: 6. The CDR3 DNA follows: TGTGCCAGCAGATTCGGACAGGGGGAGTACAATGAGCAGTTCTTC. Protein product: CASRFGQGEYNEQFF.

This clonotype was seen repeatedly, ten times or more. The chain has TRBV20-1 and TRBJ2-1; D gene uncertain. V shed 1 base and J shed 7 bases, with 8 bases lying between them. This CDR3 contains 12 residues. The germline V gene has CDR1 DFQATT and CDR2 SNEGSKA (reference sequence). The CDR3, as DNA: TGCAGTGCTAGAGTTGGGTTTAATGAGCAGTTCTTC. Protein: CSARVGFNEQFF.

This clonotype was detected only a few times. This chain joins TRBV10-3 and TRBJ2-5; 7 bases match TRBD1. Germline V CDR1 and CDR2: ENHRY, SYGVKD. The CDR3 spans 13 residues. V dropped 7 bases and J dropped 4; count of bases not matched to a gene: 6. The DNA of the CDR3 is TGTGCCATCATGGGGACAGCTTCAGAGACCCAGTACTTC. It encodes CAIMGTASETQYF.

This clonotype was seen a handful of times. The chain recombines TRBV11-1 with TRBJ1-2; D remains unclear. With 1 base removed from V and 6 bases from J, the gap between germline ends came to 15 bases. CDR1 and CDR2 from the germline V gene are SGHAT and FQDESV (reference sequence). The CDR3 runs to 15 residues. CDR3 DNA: TGTGCCAGCAGCTTAGTGCCTCGTGGTGGGCATGGCTACACCTTC. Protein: CASSLVPRGGHGYTF. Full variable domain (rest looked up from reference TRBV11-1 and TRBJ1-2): EAEVAQSPRYKITEKSQAVAFWCDPISGHATLYWYRQILGQGPELLVQFQDESVVDDSQLPKDRFSAERLKGVDSTLKIQPAELGDSAMYLCASSLVPRGGHGYTFGSGTRLTVV.

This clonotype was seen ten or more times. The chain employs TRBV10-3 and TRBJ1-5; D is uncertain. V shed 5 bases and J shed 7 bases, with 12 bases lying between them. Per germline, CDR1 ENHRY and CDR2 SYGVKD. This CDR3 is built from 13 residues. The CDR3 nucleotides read TGTGCCATCAGTCCCATACTAGGGCAGCCCCAGCATTTT. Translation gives CAISPILGQPQHF.

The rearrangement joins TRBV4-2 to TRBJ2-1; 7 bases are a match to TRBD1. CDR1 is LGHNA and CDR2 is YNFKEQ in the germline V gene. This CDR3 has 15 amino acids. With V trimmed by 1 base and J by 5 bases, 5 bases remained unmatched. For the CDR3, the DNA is TGTGCCAGCAGCCAAGTGGCGACAGGGAACAATGAGCAGTTCTTC. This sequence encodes CASSQVATGNNEQFF.

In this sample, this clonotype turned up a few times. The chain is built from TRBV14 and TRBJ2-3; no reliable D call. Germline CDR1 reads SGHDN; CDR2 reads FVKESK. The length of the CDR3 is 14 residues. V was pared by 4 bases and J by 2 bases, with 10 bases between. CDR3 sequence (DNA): TGTGCCAGCAGCCCTGAACGGACCACAGATACGCAGTATTTT. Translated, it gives CASSPERTTDTQYF.

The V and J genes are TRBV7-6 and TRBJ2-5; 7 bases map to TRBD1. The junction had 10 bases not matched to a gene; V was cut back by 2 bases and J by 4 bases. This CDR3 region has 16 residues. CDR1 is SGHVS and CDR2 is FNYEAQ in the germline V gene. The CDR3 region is CASSLSTGVGGETQYF. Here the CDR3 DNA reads TGTGCCAGCAGCTTATCTACAGGGGTAGGAGGAGAGACCCAGTACTTC.

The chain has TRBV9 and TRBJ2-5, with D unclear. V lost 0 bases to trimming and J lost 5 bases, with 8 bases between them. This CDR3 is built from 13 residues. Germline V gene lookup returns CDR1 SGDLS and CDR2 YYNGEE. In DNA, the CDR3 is TGTGCCAGCAGCGTAGGTGTGGGGGAGACCCAGTACTTC. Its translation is CASSVGVGETQYF.

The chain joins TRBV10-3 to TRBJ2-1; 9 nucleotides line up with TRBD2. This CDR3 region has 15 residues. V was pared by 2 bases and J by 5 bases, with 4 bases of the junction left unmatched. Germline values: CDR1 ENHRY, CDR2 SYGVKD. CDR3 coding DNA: TGTGCCATCAGTGAGATTGCGGGGGGGGACAATGAGCAGTTCTTC. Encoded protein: CAISEIAGGDNEQFF.